This TCR beta chain was captured in a study of identical twins. Points from the study as a whole: Abundant cord blood beta clonotypes carried fewer insertions; memory repertoires showed none. The same donors were not followed; conclusions instead depended on cross-sectional statistical analysis. Zero-insertion analyses could be partly confounded by invariant MAIT and iNKT cells.

This clonotype showed up many times. Its target is unknown. Unique molecular identifiers were present on the cDNA, which also gained a universal primer site by template switching. TCRdb re-called the 5' RACE reads through MiXCR, storing one row per CDR3 protein. The profile shows 200,000 to 300,000 distinct CDR3 sequences, about 11% of them singletons. Germline CDR1 is SQVTM and CDR2 is ANQGSEA. Between the trimmed V and J ends, which lost 4 bases and 7 bases, there was a span of 17 bases. CDR3 length: 14 amino acids. Sequencing input: memory T cells sorted from blood. The rearrangement links TRBV29-1 to TRBJ1-5, with D perhaps matching TRBD1 (6 bases). The TCR comes from a man in his fifties or sixties in good health. The CDR3 DNA sequence: TGCAGCGTTGGGTCGGGGGGCGAAAGACAGCCCCAGCATTTT. It codes for CSVGSGGERQPQHF. Supplemented by reference TRBV29-1 and TRBJ1-5, the full variable domain reads SAVISQKPSRDICQRGTSLTIQCQVDSQVTMMFWYRQQPGQSLTLIATANQGSEATYESGFVIDKFPISRPNLTFSTLTVSNMSPEDSSIYLCSVGSGGERQPQHFGDGTRLSIL.